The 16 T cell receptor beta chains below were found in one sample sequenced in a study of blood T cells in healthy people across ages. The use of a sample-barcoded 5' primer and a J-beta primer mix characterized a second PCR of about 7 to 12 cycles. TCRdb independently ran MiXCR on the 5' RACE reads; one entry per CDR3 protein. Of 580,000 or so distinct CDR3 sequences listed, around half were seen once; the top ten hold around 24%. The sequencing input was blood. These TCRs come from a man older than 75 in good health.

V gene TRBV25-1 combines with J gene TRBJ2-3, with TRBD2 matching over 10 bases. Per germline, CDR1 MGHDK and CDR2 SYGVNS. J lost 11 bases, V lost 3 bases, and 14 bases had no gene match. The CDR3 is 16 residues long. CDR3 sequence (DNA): TGTGCCAGCAGTGAGTACGTTCGCCCAGCGGGAGGGGAGCAGTATTTT. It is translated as CASSEYVRPAGGEQYF.

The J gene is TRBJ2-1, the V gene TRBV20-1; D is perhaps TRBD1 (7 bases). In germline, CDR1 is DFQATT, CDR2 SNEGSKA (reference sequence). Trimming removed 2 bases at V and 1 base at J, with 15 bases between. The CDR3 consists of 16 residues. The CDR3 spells CSARRNRGGSYNEQFF. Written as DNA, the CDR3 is TGCAGTGCTAGACGAAACAGGGGAGGATCCTACAATGAGCAGTTCTTC.

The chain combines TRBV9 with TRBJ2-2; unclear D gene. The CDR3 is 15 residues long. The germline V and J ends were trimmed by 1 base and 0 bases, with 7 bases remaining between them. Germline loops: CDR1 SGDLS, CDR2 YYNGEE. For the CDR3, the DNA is TGTGCCAGCAGCGTAAGGACGGCGAACACCGGGGAGCTGTTTTTT. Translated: CASSVRTANTGELFF.

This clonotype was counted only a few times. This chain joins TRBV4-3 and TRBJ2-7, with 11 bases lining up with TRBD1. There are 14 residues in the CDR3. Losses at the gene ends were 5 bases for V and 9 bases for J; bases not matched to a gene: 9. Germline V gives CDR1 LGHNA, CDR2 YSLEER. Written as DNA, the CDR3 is TGCGCCAGCAGCTCGGACAGGGGGCAGTGGGTGCAGTACTTC. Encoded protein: CASSSDRGQWVQYF.

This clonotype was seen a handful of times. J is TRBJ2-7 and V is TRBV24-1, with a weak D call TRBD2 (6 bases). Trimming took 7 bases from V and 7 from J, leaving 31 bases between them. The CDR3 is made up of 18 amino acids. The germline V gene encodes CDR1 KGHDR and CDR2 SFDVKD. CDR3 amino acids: CATRAGTGGLSSYNEQYF. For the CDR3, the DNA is TGTGCCACCAGGGCGGGGACTGGTGGGTTGAGCTCCTACAATGAGCAGTACTTC.

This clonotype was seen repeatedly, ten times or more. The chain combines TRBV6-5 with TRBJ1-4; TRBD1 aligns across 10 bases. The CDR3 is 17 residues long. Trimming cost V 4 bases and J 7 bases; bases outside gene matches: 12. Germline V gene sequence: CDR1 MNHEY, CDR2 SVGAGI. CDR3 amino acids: CASSSSSGTGAREKLFF. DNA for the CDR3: TGTGCCAGCAGTTCATCCTCCGGGACAGGGGCGCGTGAAAAACTGTTTTTT.

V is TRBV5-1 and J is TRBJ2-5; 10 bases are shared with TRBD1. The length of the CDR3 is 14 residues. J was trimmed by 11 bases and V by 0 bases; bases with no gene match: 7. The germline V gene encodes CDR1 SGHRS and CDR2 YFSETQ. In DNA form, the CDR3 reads TGCGCCAGCAGCTTGGCAGGGACAGGGGAAGAGCAGTACTTC. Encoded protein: CASSLAGTGEEQYF.

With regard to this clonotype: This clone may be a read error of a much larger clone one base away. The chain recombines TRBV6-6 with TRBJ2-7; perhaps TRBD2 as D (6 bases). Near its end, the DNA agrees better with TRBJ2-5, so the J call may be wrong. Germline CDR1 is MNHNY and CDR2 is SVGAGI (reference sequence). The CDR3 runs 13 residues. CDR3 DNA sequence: TGTGTCAGCAGGCCTAGCGTGGGGGAGACCCAGTACTTC. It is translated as CVSRPSVGETQYF.

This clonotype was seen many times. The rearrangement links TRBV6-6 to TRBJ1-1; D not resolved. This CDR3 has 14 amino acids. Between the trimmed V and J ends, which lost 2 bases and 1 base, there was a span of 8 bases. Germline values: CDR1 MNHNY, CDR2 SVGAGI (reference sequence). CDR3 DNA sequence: TGTGCCAGCAGTTACCGGCAAACGAACACTGAAGCTTTCTTT. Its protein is CASSYRQTNTEAFF.

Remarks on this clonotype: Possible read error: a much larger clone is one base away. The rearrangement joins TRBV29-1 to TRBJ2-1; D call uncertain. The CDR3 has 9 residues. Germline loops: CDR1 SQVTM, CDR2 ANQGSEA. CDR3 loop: CNPLIEQFF. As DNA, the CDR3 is TGCAACCCCTTGATTGAGCAGTTCTTC.

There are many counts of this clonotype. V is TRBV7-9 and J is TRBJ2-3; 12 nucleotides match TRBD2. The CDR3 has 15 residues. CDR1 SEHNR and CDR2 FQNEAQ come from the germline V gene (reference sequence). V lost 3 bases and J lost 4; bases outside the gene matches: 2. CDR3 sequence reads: CASSLTSGGSDTQYF. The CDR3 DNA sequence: TGTGCCAGCAGCTTGACTAGCGGGGGTTCAGATACGCAGTATTTT.

The CDR3 is CASSFEGVSTDTQYF. The CDR3 bases are TGTGCCAGCAGTTTTGAGGGGGTCAGCACAGATACGCAGTATTTT. This chain joins TRBV28 and TRBJ2-3; a possible D gene is TRBD1 (6 bases). Trimming shortened V by 3 bases and J by 0 bases, and 10 bases separated the two germline ends. Germline-derived CDR1 and CDR2 are MDHEN and SYDVKM. This CDR3 is built from 15 residues.

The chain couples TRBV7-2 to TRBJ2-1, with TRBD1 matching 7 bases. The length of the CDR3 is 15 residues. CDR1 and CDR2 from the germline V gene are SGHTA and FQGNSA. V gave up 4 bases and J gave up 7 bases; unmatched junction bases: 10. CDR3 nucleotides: TGTGCCAGCAGCTCAGGATACAGGGGAGTGAATGAGCAGTTCTTC. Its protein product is CASSSGYRGVNEQFF.

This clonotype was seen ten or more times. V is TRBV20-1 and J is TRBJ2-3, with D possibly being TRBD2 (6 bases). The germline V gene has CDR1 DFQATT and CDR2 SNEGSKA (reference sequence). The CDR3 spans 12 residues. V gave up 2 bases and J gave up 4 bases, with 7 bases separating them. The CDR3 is CSARRDSDTQYF. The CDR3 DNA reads TGCAGTGCTAGACGGGACTCAGATACGCAGTATTTT.

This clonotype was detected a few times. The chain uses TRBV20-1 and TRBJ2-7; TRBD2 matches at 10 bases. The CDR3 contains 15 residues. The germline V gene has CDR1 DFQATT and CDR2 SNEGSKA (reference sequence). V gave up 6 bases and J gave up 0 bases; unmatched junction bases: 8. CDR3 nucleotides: TGCAGTGCGTCATTAGCGGGAGGCCTCTCCTACGAGCAGTACTTC. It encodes CSASLAGGLSYEQYF.

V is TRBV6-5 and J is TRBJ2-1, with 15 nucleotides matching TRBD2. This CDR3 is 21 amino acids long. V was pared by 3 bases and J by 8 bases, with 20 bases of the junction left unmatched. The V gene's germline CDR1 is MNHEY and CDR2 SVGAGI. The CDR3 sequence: CASSYIRDSGLAGGPFHEQFF. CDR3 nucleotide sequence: TGTGCCAGCAGTTATATCCGGGACAGCGGACTAGCGGGAGGGCCTTTCCATGAGCAGTTCTTC.